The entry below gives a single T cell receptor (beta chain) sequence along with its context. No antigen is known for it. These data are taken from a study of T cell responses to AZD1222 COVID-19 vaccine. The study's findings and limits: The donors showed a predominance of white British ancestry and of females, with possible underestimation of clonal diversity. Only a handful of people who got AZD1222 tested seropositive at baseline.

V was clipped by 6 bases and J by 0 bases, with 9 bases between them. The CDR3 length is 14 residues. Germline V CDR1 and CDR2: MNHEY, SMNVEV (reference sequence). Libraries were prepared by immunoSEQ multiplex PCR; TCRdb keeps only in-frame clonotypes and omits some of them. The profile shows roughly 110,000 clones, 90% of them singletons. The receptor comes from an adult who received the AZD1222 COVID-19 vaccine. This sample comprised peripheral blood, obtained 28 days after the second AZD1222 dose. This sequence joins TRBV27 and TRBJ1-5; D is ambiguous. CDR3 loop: CASSRRYSNQPQHF. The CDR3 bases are TGTGCCAGCAGCAGACGGTATAGCAATCAGCCCCAGCATTTT.